This T cell receptor beta chain was documented in a study of radiation and T cells in renal cell carcinoma. As for the study in general: Nephrectomy followed 15 Gy stereotactic body radiation by 4 weeks. Findings and caveats of the study: Top tumor clonotypes rose in blood 2 weeks post-radiation, then contracted. Baseline intratumoral clonotype presence is unknown without pretreatment biopsies.

Data came from immunoSEQ multiplex PCR; TCRdb stores just in-frame clones and leaves some out. This table holds some 75,000 clones, roughly 87% found once. Documented time point: blood 2 weeks post-SBRT. Treatment: 15 Gy SBRT to primary tumor, nephrectomy 4 weeks later. In the case of this clone: Its antigen is undetermined.

The sequencing used blood, collected from a patient whose treatment included radiotherapy and nephrectomy. The sequence derives from a man in his 60s with renal cell carcinoma.

CDR3 region: CASSSRAGTGLTDTQYF. CDR3 sequence (DNA): TGTGCCAGCAGCTCACGCGCCGGGACAGGCCTCACAGATACGCAGTATTTT. The chain employs TRBV7-2 and TRBJ2-3, with 8 nucleotides matching TRBD1. Germline V gene data show CDR1 as SGHTA and CDR2 as FQGNSA. The CDR3 is made up of 17 amino acids. After removal of 4 bases from V and 2 bases from J, the junction contained 11 bases not matched to a gene.